The entry below describes one TCR beta chain. Germline V gene lookup returns CDR1 LNHDA and CDR2 SQIVND (reference sequence). The CDR3 contains 17 residues. With V trimmed by 7 bases and J by 3 bases, 15 bases remained unmatched. The sample is drawn from a study of T cell changes during pregnancy in multiple sclerosis. TCRdb keeps only in-frame clones here, not all; method: immunoSEQ multiplex PCR. The sample includes about 67,000 clones, roughly nine tenths of them seen just once. This receptor was obtained from a female donor with multiple sclerosis, enrolled in a pregnancy study. Specimen: peripheral blood, collected in the second trimester of pregnancy. This chain links TRBV19 with TRBJ1-1; 9 bases are a match to TRBD1. DNA of the CDR3: TGTGCCAGTATTAGTTCGGGACAGGGTTTGAGAGACACTGAAGCTTTCTTT. Translating gives CASISSGQGLRDTEAFF.